The 4 T cell receptor beta chains in this list originate from one sample, sequenced in a study of blood T cell repertoires in COVID-19. Here immunoSEQ multiplex PCR was the method, and the copy in TCRdb shows in-frame clones only, minus some. The sample has 100,000 to 120,000 clones, over 70% seen once. The sample taken for sequencing was peripheral blood. All receptors derive from a man aged 45-65 years with acute or convalescent COVID-19.

This clone was counted a single time. The chain employs TRBV2 and TRBJ2-7; 12 nucleotides line up with TRBD1. The CDR3 sequence is 14 residues long. With 4 bases clipped from V and 6 bases from J, the junction kept 4 bases outside the gene matches. The germline V gene has CDR1 SNHLY and CDR2 FYNNEI. The DNA for the CDR3 is TGTGCCAGCAGTGCCCGGGACAGGGGGCCCGAGCAGTACGTC. Its protein product is CASSARDRGPEQYV.

The table lists this clone with a count of one. This chain uses TRBV5-1 with TRBJ1-4; the match to TRBD1 covers 9 bases. Germline V lookup: CDR1 SGHRS, CDR2 YFSETQ. The CDR3 is 16 residues long. V shed 0 bases, J shed 1 base, and the junction held 1 base outside the gene matches. The chain's CDR3 is CASSLEDRGTNEKLFF. The CDR3 DNA is TGCGCCAGCAGCTTGGAGGACAGGGGAACTAATGAAAAACTGTTTTTT.

The V gene is TRBV24-1, the J gene TRBJ1-1; D is unclear. Germline loops: CDR1 KGHDR, CDR2 SFDVKD. Trimming removed 7 bases from V and 0 bases from J, with 11 bases in between. The length of the CDR3 is 14 residues. CDR3 nucleotide sequence: TGTGCCACCAGAGACGGGGAACTGAACACTGAAGCTTTCTTT. It is translated as CATRDGELNTEAFF.

The chain joins TRBV5-6 to TRBJ2-7; 9 nucleotides align to TRBD1. With 4 bases clipped from V and 5 bases from J, the junction kept 13 bases outside the gene matches. The CDR3 totals 16 residues. Per the germline V gene, CDR1 is SGHDT and CDR2 is YYEEEE. CDR3 protein: CASSLNGQGKGHEQYV. The CDR3 DNA is TGTGCCAGCAGCCTTAACGGACAGGGGAAGGGTCACGAGCAGTACGTC.